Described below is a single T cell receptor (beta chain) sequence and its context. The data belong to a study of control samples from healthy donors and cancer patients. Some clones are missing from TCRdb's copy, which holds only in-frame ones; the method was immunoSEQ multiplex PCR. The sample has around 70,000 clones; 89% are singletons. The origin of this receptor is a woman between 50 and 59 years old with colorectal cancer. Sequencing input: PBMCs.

In DNA form, the CDR3 reads TGTGCCAGCATCCCGGGTAGGGGAGCGGGGCCCGGGGAGCTGTTTTTT. Its protein is CASIPGRGAGPGELFF. The chain has TRBV28 and TRBJ2-2, with TRBD2 identical over 7 bases. From germline, CDR1 is MDHEN and CDR2 SYDVKM. The CDR3 is 16 residues long. The trim removed 7 bases at V and 6 bases at J, leaving 14 bases unmatched.